A single sample gave rise to the 19 T cell receptor beta chains below, sequenced in a study of shared clonotypes between healthy human individuals. Measured with immunoSEQ multiplex PCR; TCRdb has only the in-frame clones, and not every one. The table lists about 2 million clones, just under 95% of them singletons. CD45RO-negative cells were positively selected for CCR7, leaving out terminally differentiated effector memory CD45RA+ cells. Sequencing was performed on naive CD8+ T cells sorted from blood. The receptors were gathered from a man between 18 and 35 years old in good health.

This chain uses TRBV30 with TRBJ2-5, with D perhaps matching TRBD2 (5 bases). The CDR3 length is 14 residues. V was pared by 1 base and J by 2 bases, with 11 bases between. Looked up from germline, CDR1 is GTSNPN and CDR2 is SVGIG (reference sequence). The CDR3 coding sequence is TGTGCCTGGAGTGGATGGGAGATACAAGAGACCCAGTACTTC. Its protein is CAWSGWEIQETQYF.

The genes are TRBV10-2 and TRBJ1-1, with TRBD1 matching 11 bases. The CDR3 sequence is 15 residues long. V dropped 5 bases and J dropped 3; count of bases not matched to a gene: 5. Per germline, CDR1 WSHSY and CDR2 SAAADI. DNA for the CDR3: TGCGCCAGCAGTTGGACAGGGGGCGCATACACTGAAGCTTTCTTT. Translated: CASSWTGGAYTEAFF.

This rearrangement joins TRBV9 to TRBJ2-1, with 9 nucleotides matching TRBD1. The CDR3 extends over 16 amino acids. V was pared by 0 bases and J by 2 bases, with 3 bases of the junction left unmatched. Germline CDR1 is SGDLS and CDR2 is YYNGEE. CDR3: CASSVEGQGPYNEQFF. The CDR3 nucleotides are TGTGCCAGCAGCGTAGAAGGACAGGGGCCCTACAATGAGCAGTTCTTC.

The rearrangement links TRBV2 to TRBJ2-1, with D possibly matching TRBD1 (5 bases). Between the trimmed V and J ends, which lost 10 bases and 5 bases, there was a span of 12 bases. Germline V gene data show CDR1 as SNHLY and CDR2 as FYNNEI. The CDR3 length is 12 residues. The CDR3 loop is CATKGQDNEQFF. CDR3 sequence (DNA): TGTGCCACGAAGGGGCAGGACAATGAGCAGTTCTTC.

The V gene is TRBV11-2, the J gene TRBJ2-5; TRBD1 matches at 7 bases. Germline loops: CDR1 SGHAT, CDR2 FQNNGV. V dropped 5 bases and J dropped 5; count of bases not matched to a gene: 5. The CDR3 contains 13 residues. The CDR3 region is CASSQTGMETQYF. The CDR3 nucleotides read TGTGCCAGCAGCCAGACAGGGATGGAGACCCAGTACTTC.

The chain joins TRBV27 to TRBJ2-7, with D tentatively TRBD1 (6 bases). V lost 4 bases to trimming and J lost 4 bases, with 17 bases between them. This CDR3 is 15 amino acids long. Germline V gives CDR1 MNHEY, CDR2 SMNVEV (reference sequence). The chain's CDR3 is CASSSIDRFLYEQYF. The CDR3 DNA reads as TGTGCCAGCAGTTCAATTGACAGGTTCCTATACGAGCAGTACTTC.

The genes are TRBV29-1 and TRBJ1-2; D is undetermined. CDR1 SQVTM and CDR2 ANQGSEA come from the germline V gene. V dropped 4 bases and J dropped 4 bases, with 7 bases sitting between them. This CDR3 is 11 amino acids long. This CDR3 reads CSVGGFYGYTF. CDR3 in DNA: TGCAGCGTTGGGGGTTTCTATGGCTACACCTTC.

This chain links TRBV7-9 with TRBJ1-1; TRBD1 might be the D (6 bases). CDR1 is SEHNR and CDR2 is FQNEAQ in the germline V gene (reference sequence). The CDR3 is 17 residues long. Trimming pared 3 bases from V and 7 bases from J, leaving 24 bases between. Written as DNA, the CDR3 is TGTGCCAGCAGCTTGGGGGCAGCGGACCTAGCCTTGGGTGAAGCTTTCTTT. Protein product: CASSLGAADLALGEAFF.

The rearrangement joins TRBV9 to TRBJ2-7; D gene unclear. Germline loops: CDR1 SGDLS, CDR2 YYNGEE. This CDR3 is 14 amino acids long. V lost 0 bases to trimming and J lost 2 bases, with 9 bases between them. For the CDR3, the DNA is TGTGCCAGCAGCGTAGAGGTAGCTGCCTACGAGCAGTACTTC. Translation gives CASSVEVAAYEQYF.

The chain uses TRBV27 and TRBJ1-6, with D perhaps matching TRBD1 (5 bases). CDR1 is MNHEY and CDR2 is SMNVEV in the germline V gene (reference sequence). There are 14 residues in the CDR3. V shed 3 bases and J shed 10 bases, with 13 bases lying between them. The CDR3 coding sequence is TGTGCCAGCAGTTTGGGGGGGGGAGGCTCACCCCTCCACTTT. This codes for CASSLGGGGSPLHF.

J is TRBJ1-5 and V is TRBV19; D not resolved. The V end was cut by 2 bases, the J end by 2 bases, with 7 bases between. This CDR3 is built from 14 residues. Germline V gene lookup returns CDR1 LNHDA and CDR2 SQIVND (reference sequence). The CDR3 DNA is TGTGCCAGTAGTATATGGAGTGGCAATCAGCCCCAGCATTTT. Amino acids: CASSIWSGNQPQHF.

This chain links TRBV28 with TRBJ2-7; TRBD1 matches at 8 bases. The germline gives CDR1 MDHEN, CDR2 SYDVKM. Trimming cost V 6 bases and J 0 bases; bases outside gene matches: 10. CDR3 length: 16 residues. The CDR3 coding sequence is TGTGCCAGCAGCCTGCCGAACACAGGGGGCTCCTACGAGCAGTACTTC. This gives the protein CASSLPNTGGSYEQYF.

The J gene is TRBJ2-7, the V gene TRBV27; 10 bases are a match to TRBD2. The germline V gene encodes CDR1 MNHEY and CDR2 SMNVEV (reference sequence). Germline trimming cut 1 base from V and 7 bases from J; bases unmatched to any gene: 10. The length of the CDR3 is 16 residues. The CDR3 DNA reads TGTGCCAGCAGTTTATGGTCTAGCGGGGGCTCGGGGGAGCAGTACTTC. This sequence encodes CASSLWSSGGSGEQYF.

V gene TRBV4-2 combines with J gene TRBJ2-1, with 12 bases aligning to TRBD2. Germline V gene sequence: CDR1 LGHNA, CDR2 YNFKEQ. CDR3 length: 19 amino acids. V dropped 1 base and J dropped 4; count of bases not matched to a gene: 11. DNA for the CDR3: TGTGCCAGCAGCCAAGGCTTAGGACTAGCGGGGACCTCGTACAATGAGCAGTTCTTC. It is translated as CASSQGLGLAGTSYNEQFF.

The rearrangement joins TRBV10-2 to TRBJ1-2, with D tentatively TRBD1 (5 bases). The germline gives CDR1 WSHSY, CDR2 SAAADI. The ends were cut back, 4 bases at V and 4 bases at J, with 16 bases in the middle. CDR3 length: 15 amino acids. DNA of the CDR3: TGCGCCAGCAGTGGGTACCGGGACGTCGGCTATGGCTACACCTTC. The encoded protein is CASSGYRDVGYGYTF.

The rearrangement links TRBV19 to TRBJ1-5; D remains unclear. The CDR3 is made up of 14 amino acids. Between the trimmed V and J ends, which lost 2 bases and 4 bases, there was a span of 9 bases. CDR1 LNHDA and CDR2 SQIVND come from the germline V gene (reference sequence). The CDR3 region is CASSISQANQPQHF. CDR3 DNA: TGTGCCAGTAGTATAAGCCAGGCAAATCAGCCCCAGCATTTT.

This clone came up once. The chain links TRBV6-1 to TRBJ1-1; no definite D call. The CDR3 has 17 amino acids. Germline V CDR1 and CDR2: MNHNS, SASEGT. Between the trimmed V and J ends, which lost 3 bases and 2 bases, there was a span of 19 bases. The CDR3 loop reads CASSDPRAIGINTEAFF. The CDR3 nucleotides are TGTGCCAGCAGTGACCCGAGGGCAATTGGGATCAACACTGAAGCTTTCTTT.

The chain couples TRBV27 to TRBJ1-2; 7 positions agree with TRBD1. Germline V gives CDR1 MNHEY, CDR2 SMNVEV (reference sequence). V gave up 0 bases and J gave up 0 bases; unmatched junction bases: 4. The CDR3 spans 16 residues. The chain's CDR3 is CASSLSAGGTNYGYTF. The CDR3 bases are TGTGCCAGCAGTTTATCGGCAGGGGGGACTAACTATGGCTACACCTTC.

The chain couples TRBV5-1 to TRBJ2-7, with TRBD1 matching 11 bases. Germline V lookup: CDR1 SGHRS, CDR2 YFSETQ. V lost 5 bases to trimming and J lost 3 bases; unmatched junction nucleotides: 7. The CDR3 has 15 residues. The CDR3, as DNA: TGCGCCAGCAGACGCGGGACAGGGGGAGACTACGAGCAGTACTTC. This gives the protein CASRRGTGGDYEQYF. Full variable domain (missing parts from reference TRBV5-1 and TRBJ2-7): KAGVTQTPRYLIKTRGQQVTLSCSPISGHRSVSWYQQTPGQGLQFLFEYFSETQRNKGNFPGRFSGRQFSNSRSEMNVSTLELGDSALYLCASRRGTGGDYEQYFGPGTRLTVT.